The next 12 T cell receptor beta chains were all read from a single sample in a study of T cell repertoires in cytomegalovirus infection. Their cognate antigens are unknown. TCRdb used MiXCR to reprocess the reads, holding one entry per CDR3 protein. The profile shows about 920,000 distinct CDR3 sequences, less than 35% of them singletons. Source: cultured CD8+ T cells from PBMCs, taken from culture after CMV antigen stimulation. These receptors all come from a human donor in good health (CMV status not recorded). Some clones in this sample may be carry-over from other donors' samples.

The chain's CDR3 is CASSLSRQYKTGELFF. The CDR3 DNA follows: TGTGCCAGCAGCTTATCCCGACAATACAAAACCGGGGAGCTGTTTTTT. The chain uses TRBV7-8 and TRBJ2-2, with D hard to call. Looked up from germline, CDR1 is SGHVS and CDR2 is FQNEAQ. The V gene lost 2 bases and the J gene lost 5 bases, with 15 bases spanning the gap. This CDR3 contains 16 residues.

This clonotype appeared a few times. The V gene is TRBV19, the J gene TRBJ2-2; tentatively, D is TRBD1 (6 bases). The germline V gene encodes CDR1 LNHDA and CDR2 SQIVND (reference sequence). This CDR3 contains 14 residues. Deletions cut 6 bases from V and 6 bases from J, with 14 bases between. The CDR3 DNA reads TGTGCCAGTAGCCACGGCCAGGGGTCCGGGGAGCTGTTTTTT. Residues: CASSHGQGSGELFF.

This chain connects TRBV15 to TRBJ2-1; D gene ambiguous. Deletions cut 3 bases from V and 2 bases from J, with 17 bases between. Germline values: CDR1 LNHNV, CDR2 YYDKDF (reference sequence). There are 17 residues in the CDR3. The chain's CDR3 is CATSSERTIVAYNEQFF. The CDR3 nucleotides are TGTGCCACCAGCAGTGAAAGGACCATCGTAGCCTACAATGAGCAGTTCTTC.

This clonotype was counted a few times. CDR3: CASSSRPTGWGAFF. The CDR3 DNA reads TGTGCCAGCAGTTCACGGCCGACAGGGTGGGGAGCTTTCTTT. The rearrangement uses TRBV27 and TRBJ1-1; 7 bases fit TRBD1. Germline CDR1 is MNHEY and CDR2 is SMNVEV (reference sequence). The CDR3 consists of 14 residues. V trimming: 4 bases; J trimming: 10 bases; junction bases outside the gene matches: 12.

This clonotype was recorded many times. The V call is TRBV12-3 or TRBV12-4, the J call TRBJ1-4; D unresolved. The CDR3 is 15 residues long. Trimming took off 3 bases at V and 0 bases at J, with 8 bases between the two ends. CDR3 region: CASSFPGATNEKLFF. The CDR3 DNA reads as TGTGCCAGCAGTTTTCCCGGGGCAACTAATGAAAAACTGTTTTTT.

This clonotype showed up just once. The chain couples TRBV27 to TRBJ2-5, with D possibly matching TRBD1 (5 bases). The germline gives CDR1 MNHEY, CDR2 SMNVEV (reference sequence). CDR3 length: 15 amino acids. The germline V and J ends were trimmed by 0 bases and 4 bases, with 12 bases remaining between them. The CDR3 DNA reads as TGTGCCAGCAGTTTATCGATGGGGCTGGGAGAGACCCAGTACTTC. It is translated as CASSLSMGLGETQYF.

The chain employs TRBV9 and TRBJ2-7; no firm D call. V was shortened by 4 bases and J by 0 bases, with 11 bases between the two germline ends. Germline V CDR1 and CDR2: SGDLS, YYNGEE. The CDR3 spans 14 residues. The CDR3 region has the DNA TGTGCCAGCAGCCCACAGTTGGGCTCCTACGAGCAGTACTTC. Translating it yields CASSPQLGSYEQYF.

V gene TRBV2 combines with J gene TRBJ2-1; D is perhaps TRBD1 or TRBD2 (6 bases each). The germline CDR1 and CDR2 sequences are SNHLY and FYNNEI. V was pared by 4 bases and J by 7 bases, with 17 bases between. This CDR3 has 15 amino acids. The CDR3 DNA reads TGTGCCAGCAGTGGGGGGGACGGGGGCCTTAATGAGCAGTTCTTC. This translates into CASSGGDGGLNEQFF.

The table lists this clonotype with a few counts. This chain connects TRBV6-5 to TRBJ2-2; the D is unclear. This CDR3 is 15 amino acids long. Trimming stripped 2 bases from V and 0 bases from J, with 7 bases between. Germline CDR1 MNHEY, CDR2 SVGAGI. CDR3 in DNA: TGTGCCAGCAGTTACAACACCCCGAACACCGGGGAGCTGTTTTTT. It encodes CASSYNTPNTGELFF.

The CDR3 DNA sequence: TGTGCCAGCACCTTTGGACCCTTGATGAAGGGGACCCAGTACTTC. Protein product: CASTFGPLMKGTQYF. V is TRBV2 and J is TRBJ2-5; D ambiguous. The CDR3 extends over 15 amino acids. Germline values: CDR1 SNHLY, CDR2 FYNNEI. With 7 bases removed from V and 7 bases from J, the gap between germline ends came to 22 bases.

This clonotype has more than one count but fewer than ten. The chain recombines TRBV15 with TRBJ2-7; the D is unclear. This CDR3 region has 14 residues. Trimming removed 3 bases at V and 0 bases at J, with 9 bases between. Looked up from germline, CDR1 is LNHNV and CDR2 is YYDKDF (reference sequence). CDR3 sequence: CATSSPGRSYEQYF. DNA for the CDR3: TGTGCCACCAGCAGCCCCGGGCGCTCCTACGAGCAGTACTTC.

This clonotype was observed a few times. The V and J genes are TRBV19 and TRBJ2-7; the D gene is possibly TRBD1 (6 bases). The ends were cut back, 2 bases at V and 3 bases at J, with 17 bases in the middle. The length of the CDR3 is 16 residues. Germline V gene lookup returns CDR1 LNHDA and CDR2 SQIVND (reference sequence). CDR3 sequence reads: CASSIIFGTKIYEQYF. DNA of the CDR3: TGTGCCAGTAGTATAATATTCGGGACAAAAATCTACGAGCAGTACTTC. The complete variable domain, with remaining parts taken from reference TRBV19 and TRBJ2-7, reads DGGITQSPKYLFRKEGQNVTLSCEQNLNHDAMYWYRQDPGQGLRLIYYSQIVNDFQKGDIAEGYSVSREKKESFPLTVTSAQKNPTAFYLCASSIIFGTKIYEQYFGPGTRLTVT.